This T cell receptor (beta chain) was identified in a study of shared clonotypes between healthy human individuals. TCRdb keeps only in-frame clones here, not all; method: immunoSEQ multiplex PCR. Of 2 million to 3 million clones detected, roughly 93% appear once; the ten largest clones hold about 0.39%. Study-wide findings and caveats: Estimated richness values were generally larger in naive subsets than in memory subsets.

A remark on this clone: Antigen specificity is unknown.

Trimming at V came to 4 bases and at J to 4 bases, leaving 12 bases not matched to a gene. The CDR3 has 18 amino acids. Germline V CDR1 and CDR2: SGHAT, FQNNGV. The J gene is TRBJ2-2, the V gene TRBV11-2; 10 nucleotides agree with TRBD2. The TCR was taken from a man younger than 35 in good health. Some clones in this sample may be carry-over from other donors' samples. The specimen was naive CD4+ T cells from PBMCs. Subset indicated: CD45RA+ positively selected. The CDR3 nucleotides read TGTGCCAGCAGCTGGAGACGACTAGCGGGCGTGGGCACCGGGGAGCTGTTTTTT. Protein sequence: CASSWRRLAGVGTGELFF.